Described below is a single T cell receptor beta chain sequence and its context. Germline CDR1 is SNHLY and CDR2 is FYNNEI. V was trimmed by 4 bases and J by 0 bases, leaving 11 bases between them. CDR3 length: 15 amino acids. These data are taken from a study of cytomegalovirus exposure and HLA in healthy donors. 13 Jbeta primers and 60 Vbeta primers were used for the PCR. Repertoires were generated with immunoSEQ multiplex PCR, while TCRdb's copy carries only in-frame clones and drops some. The data contain about 200,000 clones, 65% to 85% of them seen just once; the ten biggest clones take up roughly 0.75%.

The sequencing sample was made of PBMCs. The sequence was obtained from a boy aged 2 to 10 in good health and CMV-seronegative. The V gene is TRBV2, the J gene TRBJ2-3; a weak D match, TRBD1 (6 bases). This CDR3 reads CASSVQGGSTDTQYF. CDR3 DNA: TGTGCCAGCAGTGTACAGGGCGGAAGCACAGATACGCAGTATTTT.